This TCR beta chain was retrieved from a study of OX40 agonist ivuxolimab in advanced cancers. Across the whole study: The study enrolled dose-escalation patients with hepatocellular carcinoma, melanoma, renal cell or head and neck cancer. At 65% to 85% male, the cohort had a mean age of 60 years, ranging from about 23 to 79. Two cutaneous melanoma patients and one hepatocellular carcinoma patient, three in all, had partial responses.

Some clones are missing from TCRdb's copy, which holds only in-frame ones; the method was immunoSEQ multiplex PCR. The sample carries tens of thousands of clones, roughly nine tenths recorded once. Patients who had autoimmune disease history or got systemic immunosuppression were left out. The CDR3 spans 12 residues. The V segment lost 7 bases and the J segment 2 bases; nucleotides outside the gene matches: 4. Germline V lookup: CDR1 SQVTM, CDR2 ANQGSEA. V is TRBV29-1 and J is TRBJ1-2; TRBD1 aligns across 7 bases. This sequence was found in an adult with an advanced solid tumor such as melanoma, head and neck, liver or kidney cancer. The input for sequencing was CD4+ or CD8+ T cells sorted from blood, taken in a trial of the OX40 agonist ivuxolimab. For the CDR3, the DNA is TGCAGCGCTTCAGGGGGGAACTATGGCTACACCTTC. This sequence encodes CSASGGNYGYTF. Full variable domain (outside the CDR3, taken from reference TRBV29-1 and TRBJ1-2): SAVISQKPSRDICQRGTSLTIQCQVDSQVTMMFWYRQQPGQSLTLIATANQGSEATYESGFVIDKFPISRPNLTFSTLTVSNMSPEDSSIYLCSASGGNYGYTFGSGTRLTVV.